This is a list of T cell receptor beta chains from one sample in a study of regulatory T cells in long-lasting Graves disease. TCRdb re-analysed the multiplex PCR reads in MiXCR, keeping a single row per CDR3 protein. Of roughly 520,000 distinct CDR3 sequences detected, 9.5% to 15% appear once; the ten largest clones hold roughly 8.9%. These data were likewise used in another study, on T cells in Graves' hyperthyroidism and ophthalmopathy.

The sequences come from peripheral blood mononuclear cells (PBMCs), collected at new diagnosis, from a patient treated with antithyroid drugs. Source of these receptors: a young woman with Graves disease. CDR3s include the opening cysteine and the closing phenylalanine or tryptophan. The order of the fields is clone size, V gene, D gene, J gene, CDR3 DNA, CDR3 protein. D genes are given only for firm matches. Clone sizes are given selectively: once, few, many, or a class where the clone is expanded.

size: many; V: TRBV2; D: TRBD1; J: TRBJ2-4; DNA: TGTGCCAGCAGTGATGGGACAGGGGGTGGAGACATTCAGTACTTC; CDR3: CASSDGTGGGDIQYF
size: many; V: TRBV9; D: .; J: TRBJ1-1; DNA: TGTGCCAGCAGCGTAGGAGGGGGGTCAGGATATGAAGCTTTCTTT; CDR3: CASSVGGGSGYEAFF
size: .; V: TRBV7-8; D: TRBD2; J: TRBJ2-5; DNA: TGTGCCAGCAGCTTCTTTCCTCACCAGCCGACTAGCGAAAGAAAGGAGACCCAGTACTTC; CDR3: CASSFFPHQPTSERKETQYF
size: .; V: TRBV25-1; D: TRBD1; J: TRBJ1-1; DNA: TGTGCCAGCAGTGAATTCCCGACAGGGGCGAACACTGAAGCTTTCTTT; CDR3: CASSEFPTGANTEAFF
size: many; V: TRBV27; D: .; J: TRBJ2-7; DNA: TGTGCCAGCAGTTTATCCCTAGCAGTAGCGACCTACGAGCAGTACTTC; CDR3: CASSLSLAVATYEQYF
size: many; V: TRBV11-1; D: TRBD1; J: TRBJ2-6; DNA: TGTGCCAGCAGCCCCGGGACAGCTGGGGCCAACGTCCTGACTTTC; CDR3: CASSPGTAGANVLTF
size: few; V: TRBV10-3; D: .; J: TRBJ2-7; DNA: TGTGCCATCAGTGATTCAGGGGAAGTTAAAGGCGAGCAGTACTTC; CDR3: CAISDSGEVKGEQYF
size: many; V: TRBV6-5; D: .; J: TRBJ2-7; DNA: TGTGCCAGCAGTTACTCGCCTAACTCCTACGAGCAGTACTTC; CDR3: CASSYSPNSYEQYF
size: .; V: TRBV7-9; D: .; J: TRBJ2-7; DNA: TGTGCCAGCAGCTCCATAAGTGGATGGGGATCCGAGCAGTACTTC; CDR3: CASSSISGWGSEQYF
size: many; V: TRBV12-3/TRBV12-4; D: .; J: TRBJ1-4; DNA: TGTGCCAGCAGTTTTAGGAGGGCAGTTAATGAAAAACTGTTTTTT; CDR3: CASSFRRAVNEKLFF
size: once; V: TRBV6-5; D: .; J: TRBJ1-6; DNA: TGTGCCAGCAGTTACAACCGGGAACATAATTCACCCCTCCACTTT; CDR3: CASSYNREHNSPLHF
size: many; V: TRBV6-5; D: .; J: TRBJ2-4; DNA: TGTGCCAGCAGTTACTCGACGGGGGAAGGCAAAAACATTCAGTACTTC; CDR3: CASSYSTGEGKNIQYF
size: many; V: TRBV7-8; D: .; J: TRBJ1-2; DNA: TGTGCCAGCAGCTTAGGCACACGGTACACCTTC; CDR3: CASSLGTRYTF
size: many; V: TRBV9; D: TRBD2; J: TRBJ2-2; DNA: TGTGCCAGCAGCGTAGTTTCTAGCGGGCCCGGGGAGCTGTTTTTT; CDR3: CASSVVSSGPGELFF
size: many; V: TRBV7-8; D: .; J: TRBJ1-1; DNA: TGTGCCAGCAGCTCCTCACGAGACCCCACTGAAGCTTTCTTT; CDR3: CASSSSRDPTEAFF
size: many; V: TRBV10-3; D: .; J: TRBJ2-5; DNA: TGTGCCATCAGTGAGTCTGGGAAGCAAGAGACCCAGTACTTC; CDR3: CAISESGKQETQYF
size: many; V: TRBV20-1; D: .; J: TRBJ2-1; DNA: TGCAGTGCTAGAATCCGGGAGTCAGAGCAGTTCTTC; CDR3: CSARIRESEQFF
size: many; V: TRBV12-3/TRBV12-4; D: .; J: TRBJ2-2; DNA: TGTGCCAGCAGTTCCGTACACCTACTAAGGGGGGGTGCCGGGGAGCTGTTTTTT; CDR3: CASSSVHLLRGGAGELFF
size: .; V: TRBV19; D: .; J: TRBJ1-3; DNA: TGTGCCACCTCTTTGGTTTCTGGAAACACCATATATTTT; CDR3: CATSLVSGNTIYF
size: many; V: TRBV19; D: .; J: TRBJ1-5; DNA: TGTGCCAGTAGTTTCCCCGGCGGTAATCAGCCCCAGCATTTT; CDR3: CASSFPGGNQPQHF
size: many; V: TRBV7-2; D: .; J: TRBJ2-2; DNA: TGTGCCAGCAGCTTAAAACCCATACTGGCCGGGGAGCTGTTTTTT; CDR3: CASSLKPILAGELFF
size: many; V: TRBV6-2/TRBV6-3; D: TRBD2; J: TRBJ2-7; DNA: TGTGCCAGCAGCCGGGAACTAGCGGTCTACGAGCAGTACTTC; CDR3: CASSRELAVYEQYF
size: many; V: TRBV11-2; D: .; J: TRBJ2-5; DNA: TGTGCCAGCAGCTTAGATCTCCGTCAGGGCGGAGAGACCCAGTACTTC; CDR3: CASSLDLRQGGETQYF
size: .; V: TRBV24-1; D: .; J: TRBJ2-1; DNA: TGTGCCACCAGTGACAGTAGGGTAGGAAATGAGCAGTTCTTC; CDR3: CATSDSRVGNEQFF
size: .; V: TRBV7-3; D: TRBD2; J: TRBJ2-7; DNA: TGTGCCAGCAGCTTGAAAGCGGGACCCCACGAGCAGTACTTC; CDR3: CASSLKAGPHEQYF
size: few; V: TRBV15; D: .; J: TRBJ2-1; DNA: TGTGCCACCAGCAGTAGCGGAGATGTGTATGAGCAGTTCTTC; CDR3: CATSSSGDVYEQFF
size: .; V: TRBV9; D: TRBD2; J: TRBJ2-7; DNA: TGTGCCAGCAGCGTTCGAGCGGGAGGTGCCTACGAGCAGTACTTC; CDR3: CASSVRAGGAYEQYF
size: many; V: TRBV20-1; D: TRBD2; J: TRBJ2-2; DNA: TGCAGTGCTAGACCGATTTGGGGGGCGGGAGGAAACACCGGGGAGCTGTTTTTT; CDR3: CSARPIWGAGGNTGELFF
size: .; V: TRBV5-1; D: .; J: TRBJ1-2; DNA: TGCGCCAGCAGCCGATTACAGGGAGACTATGGCTACACCTTC; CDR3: CASSRLQGDYGYTF
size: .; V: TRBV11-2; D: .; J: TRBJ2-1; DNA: TGTGCCAGCAGCCCCCCAGGAAGCCAATGGGGGAATGAGCAGTTCTTC; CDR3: CASSPPGSQWGNEQFF
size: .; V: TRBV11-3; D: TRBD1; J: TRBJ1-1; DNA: TGTGCCAGCAGCTCAATACAGGGGGCAAGGGGCACTGAAGCTTTCTTT; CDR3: CASSSIQGARGTEAFF
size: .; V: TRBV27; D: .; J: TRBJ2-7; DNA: TGTGCCAGCAGTTTAACAGCAACAGTCTCCTACGGGCAGTACTTC; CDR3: CASSLTATVSYGQYF
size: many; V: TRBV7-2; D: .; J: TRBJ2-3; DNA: TGTGCCAGCAGCTCAGGTGGGGGGACCAGACTTTTT; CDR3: CASSSGGGTRLF
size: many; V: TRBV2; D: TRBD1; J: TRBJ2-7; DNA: TGTGCCAGCAGTCGGACAGGGGACGAAACTTATTCCTCCTACGAGCAGTACTTC; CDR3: CASSRTGDETYSSYEQYF
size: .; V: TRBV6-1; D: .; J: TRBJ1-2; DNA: TGTGCCAGCAGGGATCGCCAGGGGTTCTATGGCTACACCTTC; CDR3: CASRDRQGFYGYTF
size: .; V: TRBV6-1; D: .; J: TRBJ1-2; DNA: TGTGCCAGCAGCCGAGACAGGACCGACTATGGCTACACCTTC; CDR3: CASSRDRTDYGYTF
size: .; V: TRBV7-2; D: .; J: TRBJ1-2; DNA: TGTGCCAGCAGCTTAGCCACCGTTGGCTACACCTTC; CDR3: CASSLATVGYTF
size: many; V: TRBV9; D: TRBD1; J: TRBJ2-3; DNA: TGTGCCAGCAGCGTCAGGGGGCGCGGTCCAGATACGCAGTATTTT; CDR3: CASSVRGRGPDTQYF
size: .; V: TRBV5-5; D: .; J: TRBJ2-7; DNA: TGTGCCAGCACCCCTTACGGGACTCGAGCGTTCGAGCAGTACTTC; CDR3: CASTPYGTRAFEQYF
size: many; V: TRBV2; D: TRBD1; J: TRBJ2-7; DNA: TGTGCCAGCAGCCGACAGGGCGAGCAGTACTTC; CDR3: CASSRQGEQYF
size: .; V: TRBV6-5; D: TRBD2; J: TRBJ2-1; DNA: TGTGCCAGCAGTTACGATCCTAGCGGGAGGAAGGATGAGCAGTTCTTC; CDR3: CASSYDPSGRKDEQFF